This T cell receptor beta chain was profiled in a study of control samples from healthy donors and cancer patients. The table came from immunoSEQ multiplex PCR; TCRdb's copy has only in-frame clones and leaves some out. The sample has around 45,000 clones; just over 70% are singletons. CDR1 and CDR2 from the germline V gene are SGHRS and YFSETQ. CDR3 size: 17 residues. J was trimmed by 0 bases and V by 3 bases; bases with no gene match: 4. The TCR originated in a male donor with melanoma. J is TRBJ2-2 and V is TRBV5-1, with 11 nucleotides matching TRBD1. Sequenced: formalin-fixed, paraffin-embedded tissue. The CDR3 DNA reads as TGCGCCAGCAGCTCCCGGGACAGGGGGACGAACACCGGGGAGCTGTTTTTT. Amino acid sequence: CASSSRDRGTNTGELFF.